These T cell receptor beta chains were read from a single sample in a study of shared clonotypes between healthy human individuals. This table comes from immunoSEQ multiplex PCR, and its TCRdb copy is limited to in-frame clones, with some not included. The data show 500,000 or so clones, with about 96% seen just once and under 0.065% held by the top ten. Sequencing was done on a sample of naive CD4+ T cells sorted from blood. The receptors here all came from a woman aged 30 to 39 in good health. The CDR3 runs from the conserved cysteine through the conserved F or W. The D gene is left open where the match is weak. Only some rows state a clone size, as once, few, many or a class for expanded clones.

v_gene: TRBV28
abundance: .
j_gene: TRBJ1-2
d_gene: .
CDR3aa: CASSKLAPNYGYTF
CDR3nt: TGTGCCAGCAGTAAGCTAGCCCCTAACTATGGCTACACCTTC

v_gene: TRBV5-1
abundance: .
j_gene: TRBJ1-2
d_gene: .
CDR3aa: CASSLAGGFGYTF
CDR3nt: TGCGCCAGCAGCTTGGCCGGGGGTTTTGGCTACACCTTC

v_gene: TRBV7-6
abundance: .
j_gene: TRBJ2-3
d_gene: TRBD2
CDR3aa: CASSFRGEVTDTQYF
CDR3nt: TGTGCCAGCAGCTTCCGGGGGGAAGTCACAGATACGCAGTATTTT

v_gene: TRBV5-1
abundance: .
j_gene: TRBJ2-1
d_gene: .
CDR3aa: CASSSRADYNEQFF
CDR3nt: TGCGCCAGCAGCTCCCGAGCGGACTACAATGAGCAGTTCTTC

v_gene: TRBV5-4
abundance: .
j_gene: TRBJ2-1
d_gene: .
CDR3aa: CASSFQGLYAYNEQFF
CDR3nt: TGTGCCAGCAGCTTCCAGGGGCTCTACGCTTACAATGAGCAGTTCTTC

v_gene: TRBV27
abundance: .
j_gene: TRBJ1-4
d_gene: TRBD1
CDR3aa: CASSFGGRGITNEKLFF
CDR3nt: TGTGCCAGCAGTTTCGGTGGCAGGGGGATAACTAATGAAAAACTGTTTTTT

v_gene: TRBV19
abundance: .
j_gene: TRBJ1-2
d_gene: .
CDR3aa: CASSIPQALYGYTF
CDR3nt: TGTGCCAGTAGTATACCCCAGGCACTCTATGGCTACACCTTC

v_gene: TRBV10-2
abundance: .
j_gene: TRBJ2-2
d_gene: .
CDR3aa: CACRAGGELFF
CDR3nt: TGCGCCTGTCGTGCGGGCGGGGAGCTGTTTTTT

v_gene: TRBV7-6
abundance: .
j_gene: TRBJ2-7
d_gene: TRBD2
CDR3aa: CASSFAGTKVHEQYF
CDR3nt: TGTGCCAGCAGCTTTGCCGGGACTAAGGTTCACGAGCAGTACTTC

v_gene: TRBV11-2
abundance: once
j_gene: TRBJ1-1
d_gene: .
CDR3aa: CASSPTGFTEAFF
CDR3nt: TGTGCCAGCAGCCCAACAGGGTTTACTGAAGCTTTCTTT

v_gene: TRBV28
abundance: .
j_gene: TRBJ1-1
d_gene: .
CDR3aa: CASRVFGMNTEAFF
CDR3nt: TGTGCCAGCAGGGTTTTCGGGATGAACACTGAAGCTTTCTTT

v_gene: TRBV9
abundance: .
j_gene: TRBJ2-7
d_gene: .
CDR3aa: CASSVAPEGYEQYF
CDR3nt: TGTGCCAGCAGCGTAGCCCCCGAGGGCTACGAGCAGTACTTC

v_gene: TRBV30
abundance: .
j_gene: TRBJ2-7
d_gene: .
CDR3aa: CAWSVGGSYEQYF
CDR3nt: TGTGCCTGGAGTGTTGGTGGCTCCTACGAGCAGTACTTC

v_gene: TRBV27
abundance: .
j_gene: TRBJ2-5
d_gene: .
CDR3aa: CASSLRDQETQYF
CDR3nt: TGTGCCAGCAGTTTGAGGGACCAAGAGACCCAGTACTTC

v_gene: TRBV6-6
abundance: .
j_gene: TRBJ2-7
d_gene: .
CDR3aa: CASSSGRNSYEQYF
CDR3nt: TGTGCCAGCAGTTCGGGACGCAACTCCTACGAGCAGTACTTC

v_gene: TRBV19
abundance: .
j_gene: TRBJ1-5
d_gene: TRBD1
CDR3aa: CASKRGTDYSNQPQHF
CDR3nt: TGTGCCAGCAAACGGGGGACAGACTATAGCAATCAGCCCCAGCATTTT

v_gene: TRBV28
abundance: .
j_gene: TRBJ1-2
d_gene: .
CDR3aa: CASSPSDRRHYGYTF
CDR3nt: TGTGCCAGCAGTCCTTCCGACAGGAGGCACTATGGCTACACCTTC

v_gene: TRBV28
abundance: .
j_gene: TRBJ1-5
d_gene: .
CDR3aa: CASTSSPITRRDQPQHF
CDR3nt: TGTGCCAGCACTTCTTCACCGATCACGCGTCGAGATCAGCCCCAGCATTTT

v_gene: TRBV28
abundance: .
j_gene: TRBJ1-2
d_gene: .
CDR3aa: CASVPGAPYGYTF
CDR3nt: TGTGCCAGCGTTCCCGGAGCCCCCTATGGCTACACCTTC

v_gene: TRBV2
abundance: once
j_gene: TRBJ2-7
d_gene: TRBD1
CDR3aa: CASSEQGARYEQYF
CDR3nt: TGTGCCAGCAGTGAACAGGGGGCAAGGTACGAGCAGTACTTC

v_gene: TRBV6-6
abundance: .
j_gene: TRBJ2-3
d_gene: .
CDR3aa: CASSYDLSLTDTQYF
CDR3nt: TGTGCCAGCAGTTATGACTTGAGTCTGACAGATACGCAGTATTTT

v_gene: TRBV2
abundance: once
j_gene: TRBJ1-5
d_gene: .
CDR3aa: CASLERNNYSNQPQHF
CDR3nt: TGTGCCAGCCTAGAACGGAATAATTATAGCAATCAGCCCCAGCATTTT

v_gene: TRBV19
abundance: .
j_gene: TRBJ1-1
d_gene: .
CDR3aa: CASTLEGGSFFGFTEAFF
CDR3nt: TGTGCCAGTACCCTCGAGGGTGGCAGTTTTTTTGGTTTCACTGAAGCTTTCTTT

v_gene: TRBV7-3
abundance: .
j_gene: TRBJ2-1
d_gene: .
CDR3aa: CASSLMDGSNEQFF
CDR3nt: TGTGCCAGCAGCTTAATGGACGGGAGTAATGAGCAGTTCTTC

v_gene: TRBV30
abundance: .
j_gene: TRBJ2-4
d_gene: .
CDR3aa: CAWSVRTELAKNIQYF
CDR3nt: TGTGCCTGGAGTGTAAGGACCGAATTGGCTAAAAACATTCAGTACTTC

v_gene: TRBV5-1
abundance: once
j_gene: TRBJ2-7
d_gene: TRBD2
CDR3aa: CASSFKSWYQIGTSNEQYF
CDR3nt: TGCGCCAGCAGCTTTAAGTCCTGGTACCAGATCGGGACTAGCAACGAGCAGTACTTC

v_gene: TRBV7-9
abundance: .
j_gene: TRBJ1-6
d_gene: .
CDR3aa: CASSLEGVFIGSALHF
CDR3nt: TGTGCCAGCAGCTTAGAGGGAGTGTTTATCGGTTCAGCCCTCCACTTT

v_gene: TRBV15
abundance: .
j_gene: TRBJ1-3
d_gene: .
CDR3aa: CATSRDQGAGNTIYF
CDR3nt: TGTGCCACCAGCAGAGATCAGGGCGCTGGAAACACCATATATTTT

v_gene: TRBV27
abundance: .
j_gene: TRBJ2-5
d_gene: .
CDR3aa: CASSRQGGSIQETQYF
CDR3nt: TGTGCCAGCAGCCGACAAGGGGGGTCAATCCAAGAGACCCAGTACTTC

v_gene: TRBV25-1
abundance: .
j_gene: TRBJ2-7
d_gene: .
CDR3aa: CASVNGGRSYEQYF
CDR3nt: TGTGCCAGCGTAAATGGGGGTCGGTCCTACGAGCAGTACTTC

v_gene: TRBV18
abundance: .
j_gene: TRBJ2-2
d_gene: .
CDR3aa: CASSPLGAYTGELFF
CDR3nt: TGTGCCAGCTCACCCCTCGGAGCCTACACCGGGGAGCTGTTTTTT

v_gene: TRBV4-1
abundance: .
j_gene: TRBJ2-7
d_gene: TRBD2
CDR3aa: CASSQLGTRLPYEQYF
CDR3nt: TGCGCCAGCAGCCAATTAGGGACTAGACTCCCCTACGAGCAGTACTTC

v_gene: TRBV2
abundance: .
j_gene: TRBJ2-7
d_gene: .
CDR3aa: CASSVGSYEQYF
CDR3nt: TGTGCCAGCAGTGTAGGGTCCTACGAGCAGTACTTC

v_gene: TRBV2
abundance: .
j_gene: TRBJ2-1
d_gene: .
CDR3aa: CASSRNEQFF
CDR3nt: TGTGCCAGCAGTCGCAATGAGCAGTTCTTC

v_gene: TRBV10-3
abundance: .
j_gene: TRBJ1-2
d_gene: .
CDR3aa: CAISEQEFGGDYGYTF
CDR3nt: TGTGCCATCAGTGAACAGGAGTTCGGGGGTGACTATGGCTACACCTTC

v_gene: TRBV4-1
abundance: once
j_gene: TRBJ1-1
d_gene: TRBD1
CDR3aa: CASSLGQGTEAFF
CDR3nt: TGCGCCAGCAGCCTGGGACAGGGCACTGAAGCTTTCTTT

v_gene: TRBV6-6
abundance: .
j_gene: TRBJ1-1
d_gene: .
CDR3aa: CASSPIGGHEAFF
CDR3nt: TGTGCCAGCAGCCCTATTGGGGGACACGAAGCTTTCTTT

v_gene: TRBV19
abundance: .
j_gene: TRBJ2-5
d_gene: .
CDR3aa: CASSRPLGGGETQYF
CDR3nt: TGTGCCAGTAGTCGACCCCTTGGGGGAGGAGAGACCCAGTACTTC

v_gene: TRBV7-9
abundance: .
j_gene: TRBJ2-7
d_gene: .
CDR3aa: CASSLSSRSDEQYF
CDR3nt: TGTGCCAGCAGCTTGAGTAGTCGAAGCGACGAGCAGTACTTC

v_gene: TRBV29-1
abundance: once
j_gene: TRBJ2-7
d_gene: TRBD2
CDR3aa: CSVASGSSYEQYF
CDR3nt: TGCAGCGTTGCGAGCGGGAGTTCGTACGAGCAGTACTTC

v_gene: TRBV27
abundance: .
j_gene: TRBJ2-2
d_gene: .
CDR3aa: CASRWGTVGTGELFF
CDR3nt: TGTGCCAGCCGCTGGGGAACGGTAGGAACCGGGGAGCTGTTTTTT

v_gene: TRBV5-1
abundance: .
j_gene: TRBJ1-1
d_gene: TRBD1
CDR3aa: CASRRTGTPEAFF
CDR3nt: TGCGCCAGCAGAAGGACAGGAACTCCGGAAGCTTTCTTT

v_gene: TRBV9
abundance: .
j_gene: TRBJ2-3
d_gene: TRBD2
CDR3aa: CASSSGAGDGPDTQYF
CDR3nt: TGTGCCAGCAGCTCCGGAGCGGGAGACGGTCCAGATACGCAGTATTTT

v_gene: TRBV5-4
abundance: .
j_gene: TRBJ2-7
d_gene: TRBD2
CDR3aa: CASSLLAGDEQYF
CDR3nt: TGTGCCAGCAGCTTGCTAGCGGGAGACGAGCAGTACTTC

v_gene: TRBV6-6
abundance: .
j_gene: TRBJ2-1
d_gene: TRBD2
CDR3aa: CASSSPSGRAIYEQFF
CDR3nt: TGTGCCAGCAGTTCCCCTAGCGGGAGGGCCATCTATGAGCAGTTCTTC

v_gene: TRBV5-4
abundance: .
j_gene: TRBJ2-7
d_gene: .
CDR3aa: CASSLRLVADEQYF
CDR3nt: TGTGCCAGCAGCTTACGCTTGGTAGCGGACGAGCAGTACTTC

v_gene: TRBV29-1
abundance: once
j_gene: TRBJ2-1
d_gene: .
CDR3aa: CSLLDGYNEQFF
CDR3nt: TGCAGCCTATTGGACGGGTACAATGAGCAGTTCTTC

v_gene: TRBV29-1
abundance: .
j_gene: TRBJ2-1
d_gene: .
CDR3aa: CSVVSGPETGEQFF
CDR3nt: TGCAGCGTAGTATCCGGGCCCGAGACGGGTGAGCAGTTCTTC

v_gene: TRBV7-9
abundance: .
j_gene: TRBJ1-1
d_gene: TRBD1
CDR3aa: CASSGQGNTEAFF
CDR3nt: TGTGCCAGCAGTGGACAGGGGAACACTGAAGCTTTCTTT

v_gene: TRBV18
abundance: .
j_gene: TRBJ2-7
d_gene: .
CDR3aa: CASSPPLVYEQYF
CDR3nt: TGTGCCAGCTCACCACCGCTGGTCTACGAGCAGTACTTC